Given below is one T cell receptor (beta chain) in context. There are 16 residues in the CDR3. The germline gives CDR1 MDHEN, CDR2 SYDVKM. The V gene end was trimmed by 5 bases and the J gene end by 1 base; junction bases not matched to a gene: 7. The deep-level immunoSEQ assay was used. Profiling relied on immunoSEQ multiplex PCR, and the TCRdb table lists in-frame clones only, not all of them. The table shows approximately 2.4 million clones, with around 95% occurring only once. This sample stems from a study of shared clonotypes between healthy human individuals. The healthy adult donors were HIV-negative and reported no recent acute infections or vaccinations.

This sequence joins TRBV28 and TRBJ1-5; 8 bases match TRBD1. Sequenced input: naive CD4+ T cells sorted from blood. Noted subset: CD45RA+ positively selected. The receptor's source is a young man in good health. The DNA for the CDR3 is TGTGCCAGCAGTCGTAGCGACAGGGGAAGCAATCAGCCCCAGCATTTT. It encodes CASSRSDRGSNQPQHF.